This is a list of T cell receptor beta chains from one sample in a study of early T cells in non-severe SARS-CoV-2 infection. TCRdb re-derived calls from the 5' RACE reads in MiXCR, one entry per CDR3 protein. The sample lists more than 50,000 distinct CDR3 sequences; 13% were seen once. This sample comprised whole blood, obtained at baseline. These receptors were taken from an adult who was a healthcare worker with PCR-confirmed SARS-CoV-2 infection or an uninfected control (not recorded which). Both conserved end residues are part of each CDR3. A D gene is named only where the DNA matches it firmly. Expanded clones get a size class; other rows say once, few or many, or leave the size out.

j_call v_call clone_size d_call cdr3_nt cdr3_aa
TRBJ2-7 TRBV7-2 . TRBD1 TGTGCCAGCAGCTTCATGACAGGGGCCGCCTACGAGCAGTACTTC CASSFMTGAAYEQYF
TRBJ2-7 TRBV9 few TRBD1 TGTGCCAGCAGCGTAGCGGACAGGGGAACCTACGAGCAGTACTTC CASSVADRGTYEQYF
TRBJ2-1 TRBV12-5 . . TGTGCTAGTGGTTTGGATCTAGAGAATGAGCAGTTCTTC CASGLDLENEQFF
TRBJ2-5 TRBV7-2 many . TGTGCCAGCAGCCCGCGGCGGGGTAGGACCCAGTACTTC CASSPRRGRTQYF
TRBJ2-7 TRBV20-1 few . TGCAGTGCTAGAGGGGGATCCTACGAGCAGTACTTC CSARGGSYEQYF
TRBJ2-7 TRBV6-6 many . TGTGCCAGCAGTACCGGGACATATGAAACGTACTTC CASSTGTYETYF
TRBJ2-3 TRBV6-4 . . TGTGCCAGCAGTGACGAGCACGGGGATACGCAGTATTTT CASSDEHGDTQYF
TRBJ1-1 TRBV30 many TRBD1 TGTGCCTGGGGCGGACAGGCGGGTGAAGCTTTCTTT CAWGGQAGEAFF
TRBJ2-1 TRBV28 few . TGTGCCAGCAGTCGTTTGGTTGGGGACAATGAGCAGTTCTTC CASSRLVGDNEQFF
TRBJ1-5 TRBV20-1 . . TGCAGTGCTAGGAAGGGGGAGGCGTATCAGCCCCAGCATTTT CSARKGEAYQPQHF